Following are 6 T cell receptor beta chains from one sample sequenced in a study of human T cells and chemical hapten exposure. Time point meaning: patch test 1, 2 weeks after DPC sensitization. Treatment: therapeutic diphenylcyclopropenone sensitization with weekly scalp DPC. TCRdb reprocessed the RACE reads via MiXCR and lists one record per CDR3 protein. The sample contains approximately 340,000 distinct CDR3 sequences, approximately 6.3% of which appear only once. Sequencing was performed on whole blood, taken in connection with sensitization to the hapten diphenylcyclopropenone (DPC). The receptors stem from a woman under 30 with alopecia areata. Some clones in this sample may be carry-over from other donors' samples.

This clonotype was counted a few times. The chain employs TRBV3-1 and TRBJ2-2; D unresolved. Germline V lookup: CDR1 LGHDT, CDR2 YNNKEL (reference sequence). The V and J ends lost 1 base and 3 bases respectively, with 6 bases between them. The CDR3 is 14 amino acids. CDR3 nucleotide sequence: TGTGCCAGCAGCCAAGCATGCCACACCGGGGAGCTGTTTTTT. As protein: CASSQACHTGELFF.

The chain recombines TRBV20-1 with TRBJ2-7, with D maybe TRBD2 (6 bases). The CDR3 has 13 residues. Trimming removed 3 bases at V and 5 bases at J, with 14 bases between. Germline loops: CDR1 DFQATT, CDR2 SNEGSKA (reference sequence). CDR3 amino acids: CSARGGDGNEQYF. DNA of the CDR3: TGCAGTGCTAGGGGCGGGGACGGCAACGAGCAGTACTTC.

A few counts support this clonotype. The chain carries TRBV25-1 and TRBJ2-3, with D perhaps assigned TRBD1 or TRBD2 (5 bases each). Germline CDR1 is MGHDK and CDR2 is SYGVNS. The CDR3 has 16 residues. V lost 2 bases and J lost 3, with 15 bases in between. CDR3 region: CASSEGGVGDTDTQYF. In DNA, the CDR3 is TGTGCCAGCAGTGAAGGAGGAGTAGGGGATACAGATACGCAGTATTTT.

In its sample, this clonotype was seen a few times. The V gene is TRBV5-1, the J gene TRBJ1-1; D possibly corresponds to TRBD1 (5 bases). Trimming pared 1 base from V and 6 bases from J, leaving 10 bases between. From germline, CDR1 is SGHRS and CDR2 YFSETQ. The CDR3 loop spans 13 amino acids. CDR3 DNA sequence: TGCGCCAGCAGCTTGCGGACACCACCTGAAGCTTTCTTT. Its translation is CASSLRTPPEAFF.

This clonotype has a count of ten or more. V is TRBV14 and J is TRBJ2-1, with 12 positions matching TRBD2. Trimming removed 4 bases from V and 2 bases from J; junction bases left unmatched: 6. This CDR3 is built from 17 residues. Germline values: CDR1 SGHDN, CDR2 FVKESK. CDR3 region: CASSRGTSGPAYNEQFF. CDR3 in DNA: TGTGCCAGCAGCCGCGGGACTAGCGGGCCAGCCTACAATGAGCAGTTCTTC.

This sequence joins TRBV5-6 and TRBJ2-5; D gene uncertain. Trimming took 2 bases from V and 0 from J, leaving 5 bases between them. The CDR3 is made up of 13 amino acids. Germline V gene data show CDR1 as SGHDT and CDR2 as YYEEEE. The CDR3 protein is CASSLQNQETQYF. In nucleotides, the CDR3 is TGTGCCAGCAGCTTACAGAACCAAGAGACCCAGTACTTC. The variable domain in full, with the rest retrieved from reference TRBV5-6 and TRBJ2-5, is DAGVTQSPTHLIKTRGQQVTLRCSPKSGHDTVSWYQQALGQGPQFIFQYYEEEERQRGNFPDRFSGHQFPNYSSELNVNALLLGDSALYLCASSLQNQETQYFGPGTRLLVL.